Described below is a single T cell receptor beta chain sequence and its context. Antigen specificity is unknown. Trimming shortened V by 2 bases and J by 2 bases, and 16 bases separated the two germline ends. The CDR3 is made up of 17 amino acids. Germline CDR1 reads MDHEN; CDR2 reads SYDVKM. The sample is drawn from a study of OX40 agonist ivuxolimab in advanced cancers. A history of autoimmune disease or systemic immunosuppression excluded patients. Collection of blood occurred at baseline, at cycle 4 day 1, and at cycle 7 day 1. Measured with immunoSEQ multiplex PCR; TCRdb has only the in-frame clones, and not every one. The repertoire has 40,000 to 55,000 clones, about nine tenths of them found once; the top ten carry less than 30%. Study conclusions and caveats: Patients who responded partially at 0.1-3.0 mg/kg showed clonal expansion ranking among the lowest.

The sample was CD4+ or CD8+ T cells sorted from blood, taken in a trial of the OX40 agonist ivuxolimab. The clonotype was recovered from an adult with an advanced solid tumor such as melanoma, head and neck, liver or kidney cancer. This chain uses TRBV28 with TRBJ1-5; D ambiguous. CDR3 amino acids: CASSLRTGPSGNQPQHF. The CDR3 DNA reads TGTGCCAGCAGTTTAAGGACTGGCCCATCAGGCAATCAGCCCCAGCATTTT.